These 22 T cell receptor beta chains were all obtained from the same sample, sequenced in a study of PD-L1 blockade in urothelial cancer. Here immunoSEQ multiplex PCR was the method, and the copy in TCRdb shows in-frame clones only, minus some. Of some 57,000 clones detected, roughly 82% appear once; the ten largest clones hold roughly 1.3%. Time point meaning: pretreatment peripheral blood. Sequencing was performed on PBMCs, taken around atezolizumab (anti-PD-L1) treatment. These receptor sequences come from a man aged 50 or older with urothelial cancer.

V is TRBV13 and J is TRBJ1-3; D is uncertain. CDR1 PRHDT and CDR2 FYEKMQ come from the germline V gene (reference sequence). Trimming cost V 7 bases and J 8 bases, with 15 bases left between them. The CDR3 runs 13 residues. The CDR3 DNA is TGTGCCAGCATCACCCGGGGTCTGGACACCATATATTTT. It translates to CASITRGLDTIYF.

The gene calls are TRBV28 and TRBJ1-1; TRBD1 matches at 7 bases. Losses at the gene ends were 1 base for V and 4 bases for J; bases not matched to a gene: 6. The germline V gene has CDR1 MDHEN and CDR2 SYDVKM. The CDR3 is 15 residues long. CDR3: CASSLSRGLSTEAFF. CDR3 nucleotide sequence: TGTGCCAGCAGTTTATCAAGGGGGCTTAGCACTGAAGCTTTCTTT.

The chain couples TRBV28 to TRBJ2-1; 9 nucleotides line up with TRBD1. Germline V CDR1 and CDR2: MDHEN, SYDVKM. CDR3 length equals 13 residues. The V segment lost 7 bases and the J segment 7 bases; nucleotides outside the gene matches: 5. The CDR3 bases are TGTGCCAGCAACCTACAGGGGGCGAATGAGCAGTTCTTC. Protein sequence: CASNLQGANEQFF.

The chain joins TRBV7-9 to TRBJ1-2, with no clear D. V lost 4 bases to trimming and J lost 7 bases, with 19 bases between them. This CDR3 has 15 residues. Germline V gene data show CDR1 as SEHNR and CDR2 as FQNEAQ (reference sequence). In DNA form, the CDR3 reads TGTGCCAGCAGCTCTCGTTCGGTCCCCCGGGGTGGCTACACCTTC. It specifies CASSSRSVPRGGYTF.

The chain's CDR3 is CASSSPDRQPQHF. CDR3 sequence (DNA): TGTGCCAGCAGCTCCCCGGACAGGCAGCCCCAGCATTTT. The chain links TRBV11-2 to TRBJ1-5; 7 bases align to TRBD1. The V gene end was trimmed by 4 bases and the J gene end by 7 bases; junction bases not matched to a gene: 4. The germline gives CDR1 SGHAT, CDR2 FQNNGV. The CDR3 is 13 amino acids.

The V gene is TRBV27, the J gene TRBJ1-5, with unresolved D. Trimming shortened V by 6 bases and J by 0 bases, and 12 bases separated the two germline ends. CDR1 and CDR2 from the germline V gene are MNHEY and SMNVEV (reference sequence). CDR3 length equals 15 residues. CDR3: CASRTQRYSNQPQHF. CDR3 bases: TGTGCCAGCAGGACACAGAGATATAGCAATCAGCCCCAGCATTTT.

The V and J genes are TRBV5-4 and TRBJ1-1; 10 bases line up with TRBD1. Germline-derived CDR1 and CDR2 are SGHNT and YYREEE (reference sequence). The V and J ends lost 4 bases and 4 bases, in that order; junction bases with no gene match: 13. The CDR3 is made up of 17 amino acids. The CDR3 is CASSRRGQGIRVTEAFF. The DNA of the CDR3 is TGTGCCAGCAGCCGTCGGGGACAGGGGATACGCGTCACTGAAGCTTTCTTT.

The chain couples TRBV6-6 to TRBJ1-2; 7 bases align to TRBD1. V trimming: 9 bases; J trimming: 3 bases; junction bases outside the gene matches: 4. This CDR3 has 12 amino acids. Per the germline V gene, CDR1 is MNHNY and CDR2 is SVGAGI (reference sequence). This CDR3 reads CASEQGDYGYTF. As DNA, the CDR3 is TGTGCCAGTGAGCAGGGGGACTATGGCTACACCTTC.

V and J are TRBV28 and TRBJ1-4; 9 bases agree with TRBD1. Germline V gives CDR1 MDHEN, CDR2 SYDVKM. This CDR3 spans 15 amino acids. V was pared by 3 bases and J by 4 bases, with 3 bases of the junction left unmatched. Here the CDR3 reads CASSFNRGLNEKLFF. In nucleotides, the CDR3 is TGTGCCAGCAGTTTTAACAGGGGGCTTAATGAAAAACTGTTTTTT.

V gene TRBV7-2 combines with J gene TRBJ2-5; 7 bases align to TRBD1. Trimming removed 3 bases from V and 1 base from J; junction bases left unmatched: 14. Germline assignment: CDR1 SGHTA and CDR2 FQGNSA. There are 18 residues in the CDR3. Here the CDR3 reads CASSLRSQGDVRQETQYF. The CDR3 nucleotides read TGTGCCAGCAGCTTGCGATCTCAGGGGGATGTACGCCAAGAGACCCAGTACTTC.

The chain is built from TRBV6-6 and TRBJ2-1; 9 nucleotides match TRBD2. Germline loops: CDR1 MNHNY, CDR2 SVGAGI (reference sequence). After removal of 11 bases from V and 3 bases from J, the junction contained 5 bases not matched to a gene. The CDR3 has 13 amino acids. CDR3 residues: CAGASGIYNEQFF. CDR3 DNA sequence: TGTGCCGGAGCTAGCGGGATCTACAATGAGCAGTTCTTC.

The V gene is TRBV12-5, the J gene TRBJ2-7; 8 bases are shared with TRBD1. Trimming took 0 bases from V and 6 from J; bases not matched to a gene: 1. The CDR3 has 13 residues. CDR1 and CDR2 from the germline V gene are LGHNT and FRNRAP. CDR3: CASGLVDRGEQYF. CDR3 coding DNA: TGTGCTAGTGGTTTGGTCGACAGGGGCGAGCAGTACTTC.

The CDR3 loop reads CASSLGGSSRGETQYF. The CDR3 DNA reads TGTGCCAGCAGCTTAGGCGGCTCGTCCCGGGGGGAGACCCAGTACTTC. The chain has TRBV7-9 and TRBJ2-5; a possible D gene is TRBD2 (6 bases). This CDR3 comprises 16 residues. Germline values: CDR1 SEHNR, CDR2 FQNEAQ (reference sequence). Trimming removed 1 base from V and 5 bases from J, with 17 bases in between.

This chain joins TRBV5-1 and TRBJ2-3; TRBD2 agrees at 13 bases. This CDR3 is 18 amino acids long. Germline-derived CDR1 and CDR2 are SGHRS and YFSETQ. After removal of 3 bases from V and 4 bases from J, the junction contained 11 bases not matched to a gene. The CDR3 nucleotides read TGCGCCAGCAGCTCGACTAGCGGGGGGCGGAGTATATCAGATACGCAGTATTTT. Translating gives CASSSTSGGRSISDTQYF.

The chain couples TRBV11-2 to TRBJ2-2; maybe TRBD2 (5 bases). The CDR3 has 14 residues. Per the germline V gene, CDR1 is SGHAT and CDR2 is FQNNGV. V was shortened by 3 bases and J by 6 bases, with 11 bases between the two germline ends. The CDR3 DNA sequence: TGTGCCAGCAGCTTGGCACGGGGTGCCGGGGAGCTGTTTTTT. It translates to CASSLARGAGELFF.

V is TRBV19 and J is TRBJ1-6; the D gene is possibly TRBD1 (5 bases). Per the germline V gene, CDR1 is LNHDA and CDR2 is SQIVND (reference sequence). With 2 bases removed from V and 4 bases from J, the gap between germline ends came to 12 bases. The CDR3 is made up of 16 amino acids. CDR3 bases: TGTGCCAGTAGTATAACCGGGGGTCCTTATAATTCACCCCTCCACTTT. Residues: CASSITGGPYNSPLHF.

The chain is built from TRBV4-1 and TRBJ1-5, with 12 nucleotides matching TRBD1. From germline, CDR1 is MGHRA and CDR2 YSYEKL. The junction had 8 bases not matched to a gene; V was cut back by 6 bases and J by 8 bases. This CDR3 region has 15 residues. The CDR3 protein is CASSPGTGGREPQHF. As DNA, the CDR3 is TGCGCCAGCAGTCCCGGGACAGGGGGCAGGGAGCCCCAGCATTTT.

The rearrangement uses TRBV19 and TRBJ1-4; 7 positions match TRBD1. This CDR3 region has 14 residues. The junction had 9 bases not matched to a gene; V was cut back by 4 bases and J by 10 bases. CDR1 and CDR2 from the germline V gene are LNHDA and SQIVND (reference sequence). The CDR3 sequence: CASSKGATYGKLFF. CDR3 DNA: TGTGCCAGTAGTAAGGGGGCCACGTATGGAAAACTGTTTTTT.

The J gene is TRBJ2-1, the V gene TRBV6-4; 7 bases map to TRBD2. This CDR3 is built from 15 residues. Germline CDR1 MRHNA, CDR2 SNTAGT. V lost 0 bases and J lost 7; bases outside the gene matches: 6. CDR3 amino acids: CASSDSGGSGNEQFF. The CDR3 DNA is TGTGCCAGCAGTGACTCTGGCGGGAGTGGAAATGAGCAGTTCTTC.

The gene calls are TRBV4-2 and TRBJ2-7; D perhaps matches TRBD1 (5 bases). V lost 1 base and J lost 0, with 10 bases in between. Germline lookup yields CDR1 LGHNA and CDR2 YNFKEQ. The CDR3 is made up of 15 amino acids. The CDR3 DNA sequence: TGTGCCAGCAGCCAAGGGCCGGACATCTCCTACGAGCAGTACTTC. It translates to CASSQGPDISYEQYF.

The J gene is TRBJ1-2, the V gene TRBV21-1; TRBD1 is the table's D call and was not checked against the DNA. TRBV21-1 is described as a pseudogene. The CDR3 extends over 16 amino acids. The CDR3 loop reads CASSNRTGDDHYGYTF. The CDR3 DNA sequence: TGTGCCAGCAGCAACCGGACAGGGGATGATCACTATGGCTACACCTTC.

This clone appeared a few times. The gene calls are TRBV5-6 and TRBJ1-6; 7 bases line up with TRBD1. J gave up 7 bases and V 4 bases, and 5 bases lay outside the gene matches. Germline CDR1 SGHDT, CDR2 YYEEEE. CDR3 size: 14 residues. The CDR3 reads CASSHRGRNSPLHF. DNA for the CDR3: TGTGCCAGCAGCCACAGGGGTAGGAATTCACCCCTCCACTTT. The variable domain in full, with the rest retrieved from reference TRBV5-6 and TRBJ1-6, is DAGVTQSPTHLIKTRGQQVTLRCSPKSGHDTVSWYQQALGQGPQFIFQYYEEEERQRGNFPDRFSGHQFPNYSSELNVNALLLGDSALYLCASSHRGRNSPLHFGNGTRLTVT.